A selection of T cell receptor beta chains follows, all from one sample in a study of radiation and T cells in renal cell carcinoma. Data came from immunoSEQ multiplex PCR; TCRdb stores just in-frame clones and leaves some out. The profile covers some 120,000 clones, with approximately 78% appearing a single time and around 3% taken by the ten largest. The sample consisted of blood, taken from a patient whose treatment included radiotherapy and nephrectomy. Receptors were obtained from a woman in her fifties or sixties with renal cell carcinoma. Both conserved end residues are part of each CDR3. A D gene is named only where the DNA matches it firmly. Clone size is given for some rows only: seen once, a few or many times, or a class if the clone is expanded.

>-|-|TRBJ2-3|TRBV30
TGTGCCTGGAGGATTGCGGGATCGGATACGCAGTATTTT
CAWRIAGSDTQYF
>once|-|TRBJ1-1|TRBV28
TGTGCCAGCAGTCTACCCGACCTGAACACTGAAGCTTTCTTT
CASSLPDLNTEAFF
>-|-|TRBJ1-3|TRBV5-5
TGTGCCAGCAGCCTACAATTACCGGGAGCGGGAGACACCATATATTTT
CASSLQLPGAGDTIYF
>-|TRBD2|TRBJ2-1|TRBV5-1
TGCGCCAGCAGAGGACTAGCGGGGTACAATGAGCAGTTCTTC
CASRGLAGYNEQFF
>-|TRBD1|TRBJ2-5|TRBV27
TGTGCCAGCGGACAGGGTGTAGAGACCCAGTACTTC
CASGQGVETQYF
>few|TRBD2|TRBJ2-2|TRBV5-4
TGTGCCAGCAGCCAAGCGGGGTCCGGGGAGCTGTTTTTT
CASSQAGSGELFF
>-|-|TRBJ2-7|TRBV25-1
TGTGCCAGCAGTGCCCCGACCGGGCAGGGCTCCTACGAGCAGTACTTC
CASSAPTGQGSYEQYF
>-|-|TRBJ2-3|TRBV13
TGTGCCAGCAGCTCCCCCGGGGCTTACACAGATACGCAGTATTTT
CASSSPGAYTDTQYF
>once|-|TRBJ1-5|TRBV6-1
TGTGCCAGCAGTGAAGCCTTCAATCAGCCCCAGCATTTT
CASSEAFNQPQHF
>-|TRBD2|TRBJ2-1|TRBV7-9
TGTGCCAGCAGCCCCCTGGGGGGGTTTTGGAGCTCCTACAATGAGCAGTTCTTC
CASSPLGGFWSSYNEQFF
>once|-|TRBJ2-2|TRBV6-6
TGTGCCAGCAGTTACGGGCACCCTCTGAACACCGGGGAGCTGTTTTTT
CASSYGHPLNTGELFF
>-|TRBD1|TRBJ1-2|TRBV5-4
TGTGCCAGCACCTGGACAGGCCCTAACTATGGCTACACCTTC
CASTWTGPNYGYTF
>-|-|TRBJ2-1|TRBV4-3
TGCGCCAGCAGCCAAGATGGGCCTTCCCCCCACAATGAGCAGTTCTTC
CASSQDGPSPHNEQFF